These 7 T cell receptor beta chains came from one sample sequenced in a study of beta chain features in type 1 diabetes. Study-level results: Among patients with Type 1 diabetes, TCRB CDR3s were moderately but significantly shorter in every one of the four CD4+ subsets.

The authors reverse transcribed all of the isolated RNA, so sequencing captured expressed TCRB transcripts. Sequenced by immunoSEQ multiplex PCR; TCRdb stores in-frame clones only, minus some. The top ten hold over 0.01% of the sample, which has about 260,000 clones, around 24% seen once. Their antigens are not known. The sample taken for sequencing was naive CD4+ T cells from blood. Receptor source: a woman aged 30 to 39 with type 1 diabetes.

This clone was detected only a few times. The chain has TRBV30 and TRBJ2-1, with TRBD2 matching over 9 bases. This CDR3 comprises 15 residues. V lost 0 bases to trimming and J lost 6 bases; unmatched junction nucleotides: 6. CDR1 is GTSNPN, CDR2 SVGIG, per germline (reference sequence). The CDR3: CAWSVSLAGINEQFF. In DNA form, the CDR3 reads TGTGCCTGGAGTGTAAGTCTAGCGGGGATCAATGAGCAGTTCTTC.

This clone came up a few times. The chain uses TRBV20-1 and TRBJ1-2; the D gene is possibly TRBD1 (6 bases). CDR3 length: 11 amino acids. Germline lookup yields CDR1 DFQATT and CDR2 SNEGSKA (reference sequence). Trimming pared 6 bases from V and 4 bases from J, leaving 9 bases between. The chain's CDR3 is CSAADSYGYTF. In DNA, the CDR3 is TGCAGTGCAGCGGACAGCTATGGCTACACCTTC.

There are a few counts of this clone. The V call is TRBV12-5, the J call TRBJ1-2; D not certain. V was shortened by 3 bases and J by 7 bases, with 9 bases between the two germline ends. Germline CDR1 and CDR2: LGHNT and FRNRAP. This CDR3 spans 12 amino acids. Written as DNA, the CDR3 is TGTGCTAGTGGTTTAGACACCGGTGGCTACACCTTC. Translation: CASGLDTGGYTF.

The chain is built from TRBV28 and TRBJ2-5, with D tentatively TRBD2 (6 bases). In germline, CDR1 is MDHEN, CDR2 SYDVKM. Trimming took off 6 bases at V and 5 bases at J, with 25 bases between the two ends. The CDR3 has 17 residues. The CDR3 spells CASSPVLGTEKGETQYF. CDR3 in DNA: TGTGCCAGCAGCCCAGTTTTGGGGACTGAGAAGGGGGAGACCCAGTACTTC.

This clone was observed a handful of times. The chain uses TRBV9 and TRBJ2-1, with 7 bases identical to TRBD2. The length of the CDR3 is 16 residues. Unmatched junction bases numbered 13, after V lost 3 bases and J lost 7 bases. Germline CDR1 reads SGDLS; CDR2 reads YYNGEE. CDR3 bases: TGTGCCAGCAGCGCCCAGAGCGGGACTTGGGGAAATGAGCAGTTCTTC. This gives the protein CASSAQSGTWGNEQFF.

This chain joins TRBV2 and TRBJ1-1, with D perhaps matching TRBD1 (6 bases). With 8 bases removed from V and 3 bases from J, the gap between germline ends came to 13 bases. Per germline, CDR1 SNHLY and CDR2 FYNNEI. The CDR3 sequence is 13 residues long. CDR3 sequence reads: CASAPGHYTEAFF. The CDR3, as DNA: TGTGCCAGCGCGCCGGGACACTACACTGAAGCTTTCTTT.

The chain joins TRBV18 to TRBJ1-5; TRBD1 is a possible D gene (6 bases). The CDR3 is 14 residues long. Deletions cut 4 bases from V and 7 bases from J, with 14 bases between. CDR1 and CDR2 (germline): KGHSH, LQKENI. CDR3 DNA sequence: TGTGCCAGCTCACAGACCCAGGGGAGCCAGCCCCAGCATTTT. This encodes CASSQTQGSQPQHF. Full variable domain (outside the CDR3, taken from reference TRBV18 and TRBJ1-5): NAGVMQNPRHLVRRRGQEARLRCSPMKGHSHVYWYRQLPEEGLKFMVYLQKENIIDESGMPKERFSAEFPKEGPSILRIQQVVRGDSAAYFCASSQTQGSQPQHFGDGTRLSIL.